A selection of T cell receptor beta chains follows, all from one sample in a study of shared clonotypes between healthy human individuals. Profiled with immunoSEQ multiplex PCR; TCRdb holds only in-frame clones, not every one. The data show some 2.3 million clones, approximately 95% seen once. What was sequenced was naive CD4+ T cells from PBMCs. The receptors originated from a man younger than 35 in good health. Some clones in this sample may be carry-over from other donors' samples. CDR3s include the opening cysteine and the closing phenylalanine or tryptophan. D genes are given only for firm matches. The size of a clone is reported for some rows only, either as once, few or many, or as a class for expanded clones.

j_call v_call d_call clone_size cdr3_aa cdr3_nt
TRBJ2-5 TRBV29-1 - - CSVEGGAIETQYF TGCAGCGTTGAAGGTGGGGCAATAGAGACCCAGTACTTC
TRBJ2-7 TRBV4-3 TRBD2 - CASSQDLAGVSEQYF TGCGCCAGCAGCCAAGACCTAGCGGGAGTCAGCGAGCAGTACTTC
TRBJ2-5 TRBV27 - - CASSLRWGAWQVGQTQYF TGTGCCAGCAGTTTAAGGTGGGGTGCGTGGCAAGTCGGACAGACCCAGTACTTC
TRBJ2-7 TRBV15 - - CATSRGRLYEQYF TGTGCCACCAGCAGAGGTCGTCTCTACGAGCAGTACTTC
TRBJ2-5 TRBV11-2 TRBD2 - CASSLTSGTETQYF TGTGCCAGCAGCTTAACTAGCGGGACGGAGACCCAGTACTTC
TRBJ1-4 TRBV18 TRBD1 - CASSPRTGGVNEKLFF TGTGCCAGCTCACCGCGGACAGGGGGGGTTAATGAAAAACTGTTTTTT
TRBJ2-3 TRBV27 TRBD2 - CASSLRSRASGTSTDTQYF TGTGCCAGCAGTTTACGGTCCAGGGCTAGCGGGACGAGCACAGATACGCAGTATTTT
TRBJ2-7 TRBV28 TRBD1 - CASSNTGQGVYEQYF TGTGCCAGCAGCAATACGGGACAGGGGGTCTACGAGCAGTACTTC
TRBJ1-2 TRBV19 - once CASSIMTGYGYTF TGTGCCAGTAGTATAATGACCGGCTATGGCTACACCTTC
TRBJ1-1 TRBV7-9 - - CASSLRSSKAFF TGTGCCAGCAGCTTAAGATCTTCGAAAGCTTTCTTT
TRBJ2-6 TRBV28 - - CASSQSRVTLRANVLTF TGTGCCAGCAGTCAATCAAGGGTTACCTTGAGGGCCAACGTCCTGACTTTC
TRBJ2-3 TRBV18 - - CASSPTRGRGTDTQYF TGTGCCAGCTCACCGACGCGGGGGCGGGGCACAGATACGCAGTATTTT
TRBJ2-7 TRBV12-5 - - CASGLVLHTGSYEQYF TGTGCTAGTGGTTTGGTCCTCCATACAGGTTCCTACGAGCAGTACTTC
TRBJ2-5 TRBV7-9 - - CASSPSGDSEQETQYF TGTGCCAGCAGCCCCTCCGGGGATAGTGAACAAGAGACCCAGTACTTC
TRBJ2-7 TRBV5-1 TRBD2 - CASSLVIRLAGGLTSYEQYF TGCGCCAGCAGCTTGGTAATCAGGCTAGCGGGAGGCCTGACCAGCTACGAGCAGTACTTC
TRBJ2-1 TRBV5-1 TRBD1 - CASTLPAGTDNEQFF TGCGCCAGCACCCTCCCAGCAGGGACAGACAATGAGCAGTTCTTC
TRBJ1-5 TRBV6-1 - - CASSEGKGDRGPQHF TGTGCCAGCAGTGAGGGGAAGGGGGACCGGGGGCCCCAGCATTTT
TRBJ1-5 TRBV9 - - CASSVGSNQPQHF TGTGCCAGCAGCGTAGGAAGCAATCAGCCCCAGCATTTT
TRBJ2-3 TRBV5-6 TRBD1 - CASSGGQGARADTQYF TGTGCCAGCAGCGGCGGACAGGGGGCGCGGGCAGATACGCAGTATTTT
TRBJ1-1 TRBV19 TRBD1 - CASSRQGTEAFF TGTGCCAGTAGCAGACAGGGAACGGAAGCTTTCTTT
TRBJ2-3 TRBV6-6 - - CASSSGVGTQYF TGTGCCAGCAGCTCGGGAGTTGGTACGCAGTATTTT
TRBJ2-7 TRBV11-1 TRBD1 - CASSLSRDRVYEQYF TGTGCCAGCAGCTTAAGTCGGGACAGGGTCTACGAGCAGTACTTC
TRBJ2-3 TRBV9 TRBD1 once CASSARDSNTDTQYF TGTGCCAGCAGCGCCCGGGACAGCAACACAGATACGCAGTATTTT
TRBJ2-7 TRBV7-9 - once CASSPTVGYEQYF TGTGCCAGCAGCCCCACGGTGGGTTACGAGCAGTACTTC
TRBJ2-3 TRBV6-6 TRBD1 - CASNNRGRDTQYF TGTGCCAGCAATAACAGGGGGCGGGATACGCAGTATTTT
TRBJ2-2 TRBV9 - - CASRGQGTNTGELFF TGTGCCAGCAGGGGTCAGGGAACGAACACCGGGGAGCTGTTTTTT
TRBJ2-7 TRBV6-6 - - CASIRAGEQYF TGTGCCAGCATCAGGGCTGGAGAGCAGTACTTC
TRBJ2-7 TRBV6-1 TRBD1 once CASSVWTGGNEQYF TGTGCCAGCAGTGTCTGGACAGGGGGCAACGAGCAGTACTTC
TRBJ1-3 TRBV7-9 - once CASSLGPWDSGNTIYF TGTGCCAGCAGCTTAGGGCCTTGGGACTCTGGAAACACCATATATTTT
TRBJ2-7 TRBV7-3 - - CASSSIREYEQYF TGTGCCAGCAGCTCAATCAGGGAATACGAGCAGTACTTC
TRBJ2-3 TRBV5-1 - - CASSRDGLLDTQYF TGCGCCAGCAGCCGGGACGGCTTACTTGATACGCAGTATTTT
TRBJ2-1 TRBV5-1 TRBD2 - CASSLAPSGANNEQFF TGCGCCAGCAGCTTGGCCCCTAGCGGGGCAAACAATGAGCAGTTCTTC